This is a list of T cell receptor beta chains from one sample in a study of patients and donors after allogeneic stem cell transplantation. TCRdb passed the RT-PCR reads through MiXCR, listing each CDR3 protein once. The repertoire holds 150,000 to 200,000 distinct CDR3 sequences, with approximately 30% as singletons. Sequences were obtained from blood, either unsorted or a sorted T cell fraction (not recorded which). These receptors were obtained from a human donor who was either an allogeneic HSCT recipient or a stem cell or donor lymphocyte infusion donor (not recorded which). It is not recorded whose cells these are; they may come from a transplant donor. CDR3s include the opening cysteine and the closing phenylalanine or tryptophan. The order of the fields is J gene, V gene, clone size, CDR3 protein. Not all rows give a size; the values are once, few, many and, for expanded clones, a class.

j_gene: TRBJ1-1; v_gene: TRBV25-1; abundance: -; CDR3aa: CASRRRGGTEAFF
j_gene: TRBJ1-6; v_gene: TRBV7-2; abundance: many; CDR3aa: CASSLENNSPLHF
j_gene: TRBJ2-7; v_gene: TRBV20-1; abundance: few; CDR3aa: CSALGNYEQYF
j_gene: TRBJ1-1; v_gene: TRBV20-1; abundance: -; CDR3aa: CSANPLLRTAQHTEAFF
j_gene: TRBJ1-4; v_gene: TRBV4-2; abundance: -; CDR3aa: CASSQDTRRNEKLFF
j_gene: TRBJ2-1; v_gene: TRBV24-1; abundance: few; CDR3aa: CATSDSYLAGDPYNEQFF
j_gene: TRBJ2-2; v_gene: TRBV4-1; abundance: -; CDR3aa: CASSQDSPVRSGELFF
j_gene: TRBJ2-3; v_gene: TRBV9; abundance: -; CDR3aa: CASSVQAGRGTDTQYF
j_gene: TRBJ2-2; v_gene: TRBV7-6; abundance: few; CDR3aa: CASSLRRESTGELFF
j_gene: TRBJ1-5; v_gene: TRBV20-1; abundance: -; CDR3aa: CSARDQRLGNYQPQHF
j_gene: TRBJ1-4; v_gene: TRBV30; abundance: few; CDR3aa: CAWTQGGSNEKLFF
j_gene: TRBJ1-1; v_gene: TRBV6-5; abundance: few; CDR3aa: CASSYAAWNTEAFF
j_gene: TRBJ1-2; v_gene: TRBV20-1; abundance: -; CDR3aa: CSTFYRVRGYTF
j_gene: TRBJ1-1; v_gene: TRBV9; abundance: few; CDR3aa: CASSVASRFTEAFF
j_gene: TRBJ2-1; v_gene: TRBV6-6; abundance: few; CDR3aa: CASTGLAAAYNEQFF
j_gene: TRBJ2-1; v_gene: TRBV20-1; abundance: -; CDR3aa: CSARDMDAPNEQFF
j_gene: TRBJ2-7; v_gene: TRBV4-2; abundance: -; CDR3aa: CASSQVSAYEQYF
j_gene: TRBJ2-5; v_gene: TRBV5-6; abundance: few; CDR3aa: CASSLWGLQETQYF
j_gene: TRBJ1-3; v_gene: TRBV12-3/TRBV12-4; abundance: few; CDR3aa: CASTYRGTHSGNTIYF
j_gene: TRBJ1-1; v_gene: TRBV29-1; abundance: few; CDR3aa: CSVTGFVTEAFF
j_gene: TRBJ2-7; v_gene: TRBV6-5; abundance: -; CDR3aa: CASSYSLSGEQYF
j_gene: TRBJ1-1; v_gene: TRBV7-8; abundance: -; CDR3aa: CASSLAAAAGEAFF
j_gene: TRBJ2-2; v_gene: TRBV5-1; abundance: -; CDR3aa: CASSLTLTGELFF
j_gene: TRBJ1-1; v_gene: TRBV7-9; abundance: -; CDR3aa: CASSLSGLEAFF
j_gene: TRBJ2-2; v_gene: TRBV28; abundance: -; CDR3aa: CASSLSPLGGELFF
j_gene: TRBJ2-3; v_gene: TRBV28; abundance: -; CDR3aa: CASSWVAGELTDTQYF
j_gene: TRBJ2-3; v_gene: TRBV4-3; abundance: -; CDR3aa: CASSQARTLDTQYF
j_gene: TRBJ1-5; v_gene: TRBV9; abundance: many; CDR3aa: CASSVAGDSNQPQHF
j_gene: TRBJ1-2; v_gene: TRBV20-1; abundance: once; CDR3aa: CSARMAGGYTF
j_gene: TRBJ1-2; v_gene: TRBV5-1; abundance: -; CDR3aa: CASSSSGGAYYGYTF
j_gene: TRBJ2-7; v_gene: TRBV27; abundance: -; CDR3aa: CASSRRGVLYEQYF
j_gene: TRBJ1-5; v_gene: TRBV4-2; abundance: -; CDR3aa: CASSQEAVRGASYSNQPQHF
j_gene: TRBJ1-3; v_gene: TRBV29-1; abundance: many; CDR3aa: CSVAGEWTSGNTIYF
j_gene: TRBJ1-2; v_gene: TRBV6-2/TRBV6-3; abundance: few; CDR3aa: CASSPDRIGYTF
j_gene: TRBJ2-7; v_gene: TRBV28; abundance: few; CDR3aa: CASSLGSGRIEQYF
j_gene: TRBJ1-1; v_gene: TRBV30; abundance: few; CDR3aa: CAWSPPRGAFF
j_gene: TRBJ1-1; v_gene: TRBV27; abundance: -; CDR3aa: CASSLAGTLNTEAFF
j_gene: TRBJ2-7; v_gene: TRBV11-3; abundance: -; CDR3aa: CASSFSGQRGEQYF
j_gene: TRBJ2-3; v_gene: TRBV7-7; abundance: few; CDR3aa: CASSLAPRQGALDTQYF
j_gene: TRBJ2-1; v_gene: TRBV27; abundance: once; CDR3aa: CASSFPGPQGEQFF
j_gene: TRBJ2-7; v_gene: TRBV6-5; abundance: few; CDR3aa: CASSPLWGQSYEQYF
j_gene: TRBJ1-5; v_gene: TRBV28; abundance: many; CDR3aa: CASSWDRDFGQPQHF
j_gene: TRBJ1-5; v_gene: TRBV7-9; abundance: -; CDR3aa: CASSPASSNQPQHF
j_gene: TRBJ2-3; v_gene: TRBV5-1; abundance: many; CDR3aa: CASSSLLAGVKDTQYF
j_gene: TRBJ2-7; v_gene: TRBV6-5; abundance: -; CDR3aa: CASSYLNKQEQYF
j_gene: TRBJ1-1; v_gene: TRBV20-1; abundance: few; CDR3aa: CSAREAWGNYMNTEAFF
j_gene: TRBJ1-5; v_gene: TRBV20-1; abundance: few; CDR3aa: CSAKGQGNQPQHF
j_gene: TRBJ2-7; v_gene: TRBV5-6; abundance: few; CDR3aa: CASSLGRDSYEQYF
j_gene: TRBJ2-6; v_gene: TRBV6-1; abundance: -; CDR3aa: CASRAIIGDAGANVLTF
j_gene: TRBJ1-1; v_gene: TRBV5-1; abundance: many; CDR3aa: CASSLGGMNTEAFF
j_gene: TRBJ1-1; v_gene: TRBV29-1; abundance: -; CDR3aa: CSVDRQGISMNTEAFF
j_gene: TRBJ1-2; v_gene: TRBV29-1; abundance: many; CDR3aa: CSGLSGGNGYTF
j_gene: TRBJ2-1; v_gene: TRBV20-1; abundance: -; CDR3aa: CSAIYNEQFF
j_gene: TRBJ2-3; v_gene: TRBV20-1; abundance: -; CDR3aa: CSAGKGATTDTQYF